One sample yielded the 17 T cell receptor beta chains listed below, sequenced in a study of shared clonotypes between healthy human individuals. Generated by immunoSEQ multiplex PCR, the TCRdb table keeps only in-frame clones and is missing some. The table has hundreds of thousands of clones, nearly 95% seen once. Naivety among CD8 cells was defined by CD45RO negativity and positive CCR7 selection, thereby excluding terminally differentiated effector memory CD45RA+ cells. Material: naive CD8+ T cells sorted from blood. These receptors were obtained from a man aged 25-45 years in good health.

The DNA for the CDR3 is TGTGCCAGCAGGGTACTAGCGGGAGTACGGGAGACCCAGTACTTC. Translating it yields CASRVLAGVRETQYF. The chain is built from TRBV7-9 and TRBJ2-5, with 11 bases fitting TRBD2. With V trimmed by 6 bases and J by 5 bases, 8 bases remained unmatched. Germline CDR1 reads SEHNR; CDR2 reads FQNEAQ (reference sequence). This CDR3 is 15 amino acids long. Based on the CDR3 plus reference TRBV7-9 and TRBJ2-5, the full variable domain is DTGVSQNPRHKITKRGQNVTFRCDPISEHNRLYWYRQTLGQGPEFLTYFQNEAQLEKSRLLSDRFSAERPKGSFSTLEIQRTEQGDSAMYLCASRVLAGVRETQYFGPGTRLLVL.

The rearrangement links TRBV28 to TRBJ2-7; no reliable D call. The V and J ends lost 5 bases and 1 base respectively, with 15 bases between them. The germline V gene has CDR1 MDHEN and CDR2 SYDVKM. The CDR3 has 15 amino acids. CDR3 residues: CASSPGPRGSYEQYF. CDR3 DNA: TGTGCCAGCAGTCCCGGGCCCCGCGGATCCTACGAGCAGTACTTC.

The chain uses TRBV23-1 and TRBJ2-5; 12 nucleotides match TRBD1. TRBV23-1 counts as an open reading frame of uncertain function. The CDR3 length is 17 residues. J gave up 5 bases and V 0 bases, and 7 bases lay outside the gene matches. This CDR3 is CASSQSQRDRGRETQYF. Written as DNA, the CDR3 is TGCGCCAGCAGTCAATCGCAGCGGGACAGGGGGCGTGAGACCCAGTACTTC.

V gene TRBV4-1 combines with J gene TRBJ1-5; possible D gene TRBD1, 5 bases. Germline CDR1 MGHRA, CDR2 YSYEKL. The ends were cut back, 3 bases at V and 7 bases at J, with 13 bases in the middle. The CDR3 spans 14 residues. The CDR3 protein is CASSHPGTAQPQHF. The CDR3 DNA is TGCGCCAGCAGCCATCCCGGGACCGCGCAGCCCCAGCATTTT.

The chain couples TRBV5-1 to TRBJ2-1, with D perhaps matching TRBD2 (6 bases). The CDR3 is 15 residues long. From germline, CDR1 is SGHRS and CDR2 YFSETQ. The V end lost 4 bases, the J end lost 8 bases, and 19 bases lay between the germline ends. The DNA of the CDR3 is TGCGCCAGCAGCCTCGCTGGGGGAGGATTGTATGAGCAGTTCTTC. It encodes CASSLAGGGLYEQFF.

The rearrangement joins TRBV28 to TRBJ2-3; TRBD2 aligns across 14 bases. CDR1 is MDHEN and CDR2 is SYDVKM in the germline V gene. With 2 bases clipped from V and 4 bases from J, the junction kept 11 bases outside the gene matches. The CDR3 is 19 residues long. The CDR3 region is CASSLERGTSGRVADTQYF. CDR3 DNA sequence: TGTGCCAGCAGTTTAGAGAGAGGGACTAGCGGGAGAGTCGCAGATACGCAGTATTTT. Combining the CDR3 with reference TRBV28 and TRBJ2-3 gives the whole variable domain DVKVTQSSRYLVKRTGEKVFLECVQDMDHENMFWYRQDPGLGLRLIYFSYDVKMKEKGDIPEGYSVSREKKERFSLILESASTNQTSMYLCASSLERGTSGRVADTQYFGPGTRLTVL.

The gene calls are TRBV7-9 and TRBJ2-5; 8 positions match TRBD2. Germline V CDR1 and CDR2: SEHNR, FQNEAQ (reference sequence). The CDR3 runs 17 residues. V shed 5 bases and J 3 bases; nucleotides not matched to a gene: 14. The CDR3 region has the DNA TGTGCCAGCAGCCAGGAATCAGAGCGGGAGCGGGAAGAGACCCAGTACTTC. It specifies CASSQESEREREETQYF.

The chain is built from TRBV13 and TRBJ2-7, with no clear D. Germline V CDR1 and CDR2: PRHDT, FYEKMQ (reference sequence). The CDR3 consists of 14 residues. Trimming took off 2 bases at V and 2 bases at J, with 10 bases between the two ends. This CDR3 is CASSLPDLAYEQYF. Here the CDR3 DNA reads TGTGCCAGCAGCTTACCCGACTTAGCCTACGAGCAGTACTTC.

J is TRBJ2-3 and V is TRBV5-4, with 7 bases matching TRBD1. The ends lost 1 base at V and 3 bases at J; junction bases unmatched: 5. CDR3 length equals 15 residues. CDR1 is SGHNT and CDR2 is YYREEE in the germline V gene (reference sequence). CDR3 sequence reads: CASSLKGALTDTQYF. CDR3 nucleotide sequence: TGTGCCAGCAGCTTGAAGGGGGCGCTTACAGATACGCAGTATTTT.

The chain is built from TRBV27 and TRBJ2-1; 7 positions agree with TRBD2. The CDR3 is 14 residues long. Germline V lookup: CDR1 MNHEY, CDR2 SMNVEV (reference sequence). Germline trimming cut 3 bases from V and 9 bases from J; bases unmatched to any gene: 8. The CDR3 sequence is CASSFASGITEQFF. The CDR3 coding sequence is TGTGCCAGCAGTTTTGCGAGCGGGATAACTGAGCAGTTCTTC.

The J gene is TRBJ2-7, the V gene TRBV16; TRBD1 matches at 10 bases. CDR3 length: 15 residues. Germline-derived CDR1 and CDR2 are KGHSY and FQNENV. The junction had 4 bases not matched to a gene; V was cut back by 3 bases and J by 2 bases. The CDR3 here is CASSHVGTGAYEQYF. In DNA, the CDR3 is TGTGCCAGCAGCCACGTCGGGACAGGGGCCTACGAGCAGTACTTC.

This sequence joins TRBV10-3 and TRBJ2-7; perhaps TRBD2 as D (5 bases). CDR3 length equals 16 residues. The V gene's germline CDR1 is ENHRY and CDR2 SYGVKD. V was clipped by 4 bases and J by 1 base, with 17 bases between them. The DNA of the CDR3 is TGTGCCATCAGTGGCTCGCTAGCCCGACGTTCCTACGAGCAGTACTTC. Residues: CAISGSLARRSYEQYF.

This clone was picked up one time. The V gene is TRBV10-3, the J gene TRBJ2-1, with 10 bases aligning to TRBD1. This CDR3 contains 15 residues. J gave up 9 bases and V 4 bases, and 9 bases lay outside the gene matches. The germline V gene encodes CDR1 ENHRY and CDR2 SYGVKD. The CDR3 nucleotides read TGTGCCATCAGTGCTAGGACAGGGGGTACTGTTGAGCAGTTCTTC. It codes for CAISARTGGTVEQFF.

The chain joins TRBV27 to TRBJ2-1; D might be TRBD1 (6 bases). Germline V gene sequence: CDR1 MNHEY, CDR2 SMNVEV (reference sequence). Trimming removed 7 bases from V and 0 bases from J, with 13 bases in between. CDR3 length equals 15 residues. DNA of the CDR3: TGTGCCAGCAACACCGGACAGAGCTCCTACAATGAGCAGTTCTTC. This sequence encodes CASNTGQSSYNEQFF.

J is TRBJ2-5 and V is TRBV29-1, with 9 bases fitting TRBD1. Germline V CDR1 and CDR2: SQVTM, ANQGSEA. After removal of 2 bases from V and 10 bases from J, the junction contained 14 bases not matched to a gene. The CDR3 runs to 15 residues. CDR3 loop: CSVELRDRATRGQYF. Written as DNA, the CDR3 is TGCAGCGTTGAACTCCGGGACAGGGCTACCCGGGGCCAGTACTTC.

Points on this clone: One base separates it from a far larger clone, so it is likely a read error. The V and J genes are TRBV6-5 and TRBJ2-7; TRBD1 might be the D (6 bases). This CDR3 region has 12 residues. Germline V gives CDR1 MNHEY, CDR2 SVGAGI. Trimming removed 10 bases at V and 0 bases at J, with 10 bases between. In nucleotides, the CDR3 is TGTGCCACCCGGGACATCTCCTACGAGCAGTACTTC. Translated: CATRDISYEQYF.

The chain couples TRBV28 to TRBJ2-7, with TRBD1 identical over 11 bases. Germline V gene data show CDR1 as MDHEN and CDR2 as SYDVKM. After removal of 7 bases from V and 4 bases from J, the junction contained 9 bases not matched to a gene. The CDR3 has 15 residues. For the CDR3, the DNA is TGTGCCAGCATCGCCGGGACAGGGGGTACTTACGAGCAGTACTTC. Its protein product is CASIAGTGGTYEQYF.